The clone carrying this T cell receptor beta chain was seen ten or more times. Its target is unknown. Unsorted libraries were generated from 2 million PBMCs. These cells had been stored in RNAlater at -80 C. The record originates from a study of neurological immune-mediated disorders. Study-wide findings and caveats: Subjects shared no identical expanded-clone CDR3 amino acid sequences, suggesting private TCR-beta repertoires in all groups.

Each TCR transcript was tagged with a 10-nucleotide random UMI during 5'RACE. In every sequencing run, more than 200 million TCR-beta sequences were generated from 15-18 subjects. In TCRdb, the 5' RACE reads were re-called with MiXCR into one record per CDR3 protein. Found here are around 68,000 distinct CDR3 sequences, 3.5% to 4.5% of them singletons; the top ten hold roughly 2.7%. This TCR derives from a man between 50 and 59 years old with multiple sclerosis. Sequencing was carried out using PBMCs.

The CDR3 nucleotides read TGCAGTGCTTTCGGCGCGGGCAGGGGCTATGGCTACACCTTC. Its translation is CSAFGAGRGYGYTF. V is TRBV20-1 and J is TRBJ1-2; the D gene is possibly TRBD1 (6 bases). The CDR3 covers 14 residues. Trimming took off 5 bases at V and 4 bases at J, with 17 bases between the two ends. Germline CDR1 DFQATT, CDR2 SNEGSKA (reference sequence).